Below, 30 T cell receptor beta chains from the same sample are listed, as sequenced in a study of response to subunit inactivated influenza vaccine. TCRdb re-called the RT-PCR reads with MiXCR, one entry per CDR3 protein. The profile shows roughly 700,000 distinct CDR3 sequences, about 15% of them singletons. Sequences were derived from PBMCs from blood, sampled roughly 13 days after vaccination. All receptors derive from a man aged 50 to 60 who received an inactivated influenza vaccine.

This clonotype appeared a few times. The chain carries TRBV6-1 and TRBJ2-7; 8 nucleotides match TRBD1. V shed 2 bases and J 7 bases; nucleotides not matched to a gene: 4. Germline V gene lookup returns CDR1 MNHNS and CDR2 SASEGT. The CDR3 is 13 amino acids. DNA of the CDR3: TGTGCCAGCAGTGAAATGGGACAGGTTGAGCAGTACTTC. This translates into CASSEMGQVEQYF.

The rearrangement uses TRBV4-3 and TRBJ2-7; D gene uncertain. The germline CDR1 and CDR2 sequences are LGHNA and YSLEER. This CDR3 is built from 13 residues. V shed 3 bases and J shed 5 bases, with 11 bases lying between them. Here the CDR3 DNA reads TGCGCCAGCAGCCAGACGCAAGTCGACGAGCAGTACTTC. Protein sequence: CASSQTQVDEQYF.

This clonotype appeared many times. This chain joins TRBV7-9 and TRBJ2-7; no reliable D call. Per the germline V gene, CDR1 is SEHNR and CDR2 is FQNEAQ (reference sequence). Trimming removed 5 bases from V and 3 bases from J, with 8 bases in between. The CDR3 runs 12 residues. CDR3: CASSPPVYEQYF. Here the CDR3 DNA reads TGTGCCAGCAGCCCGCCGGTCTACGAGCAGTACTTC.

This clonotype was seen a handful of times. V gene TRBV28 combines with J gene TRBJ2-7, with a weak D call TRBD1 (6 bases). Germline CDR1 is MDHEN and CDR2 is SYDVKM. The CDR3 length is 15 residues. V shed 2 bases and J shed 3 bases, with 14 bases lying between them. This CDR3 is CASSLTTGIDYEQYF. The CDR3 bases are TGTGCCAGCAGTTTAACCACAGGGATTGACTACGAGCAGTACTTC.

The chain employs TRBV28 and TRBJ2-7; the D is unclear. CDR3 length: 15 residues. The ends were cut back, 10 bases at V and 0 bases at J, with 19 bases in the middle. Germline CDR1 is MDHEN and CDR2 is SYDVKM. CDR3 DNA: TGTGCCACCCACTCCCTCGGTTTGAGCTCCTACGAGCAGTACTTC. Its protein is CATHSLGLSSYEQYF.

The chain carries TRBV20-1 and TRBJ2-3, with 10 bases aligning to TRBD2. The CDR3 totals 18 residues. Germline-derived CDR1 and CDR2 are DFQATT and SNEGSKA (reference sequence). V was clipped by 0 bases and J by 0 bases; unmatched bases: 9. CDR3 in DNA: TGCAGTGCTAGAGATTACGGGACTAGCGTCCTTAGCACAGATACGCAGTATTTT. Translating gives CSARDYGTSVLSTDTQYF.

The V and J genes are TRBV2 and TRBJ2-7; TRBD1 agrees at 7 bases. CDR1 and CDR2 from the germline V gene are SNHLY and FYNNEI. This CDR3 comprises 18 residues. Unmatched junction bases numbered 18, after V lost 3 bases and J lost 4 bases. DNA for the CDR3: TGTGCCAGCAGTGACGACATATACGGGGCAGGGGGTTCTTACGAGCAGTACTTC. The encoded protein is CASSDDIYGAGGSYEQYF.

The CDR3 region has the DNA TGCAGTGCTAGAGATAGGTGGCGTACCTACAATGAGCAGTTCTTC. This encodes CSARDRWRTYNEQFF. The chain carries TRBV20-1 and TRBJ2-1; D ambiguous. V lost 0 bases and J 2 bases, leaving 11 bases between the germline ends. Germline CDR1 is DFQATT and CDR2 is SNEGSKA (reference sequence). There are 15 residues in the CDR3.

This clonotype occurred a few times. The chain combines TRBV4-2 with TRBJ2-4; 7 nucleotides agree with TRBD2. The J segment lost 7 bases and the V segment lost 0 bases, leaving 6 bases of the junction unmatched. This CDR3 has 15 residues. The germline V gene encodes CDR1 LGHNA and CDR2 YNFKEQ. CDR3 sequence: CASSQDVQGGNIQYF. As DNA, the CDR3 is TGTGCCAGCAGCCAAGATGTTCAGGGAGGGAACATTCAGTACTTC.

This clonotype has a handful of counts. This chain joins TRBV18 and TRBJ2-1, with 7 positions matching TRBD2. J lost 1 base, V lost 4 bases, and 7 bases had no gene match. This CDR3 is 16 amino acids long. Looked up from germline, CDR1 is KGHSH and CDR2 is LQKENI. The CDR3 sequence: CASSRASGKSYNEQFF. The CDR3 DNA reads TGTGCCAGCTCACGGGCTAGCGGAAAATCCTACAATGAGCAGTTCTTC.

V and J are TRBV5-1 and TRBJ2-2, with TRBD1 as a possible D gene (5 bases). V was cut by 3 bases and J by 4 bases, with 19 bases left in between. The CDR3 is 17 residues long. The V gene's germline CDR1 is SGHRS and CDR2 YFSETQ. CDR3 sequence: CASSSMASGRGTGELFF. The CDR3 DNA reads as TGCGCCAGCAGCTCGATGGCTTCAGGGCGTGGCACCGGGGAGCTGTTTTTT.

This clonotype appeared a few times. This rearrangement joins TRBV7-9 to TRBJ2-5; D is possibly TRBD2 (6 bases). With 5 bases removed from V and 1 base from J, the gap between germline ends came to 17 bases. The CDR3 is made up of 16 amino acids. Germline V CDR1 and CDR2: SEHNR, FQNEAQ (reference sequence). Here the CDR3 DNA reads TGTGCCAGCAGCCCGGGACTTCTTCACGCCCAAGAGACCCAGTACTTC. Protein product: CASSPGLLHAQETQYF.

This clonotype appeared a few times. This chain connects TRBV20-1 to TRBJ2-2, with D possibly TRBD2 on 5 matching bases. There are 12 residues in the CDR3. Germline V gene sequence: CDR1 DFQATT, CDR2 SNEGSKA (reference sequence). Trimming shortened V by 6 bases and J by 4 bases, and 9 bases separated the two germline ends. Here the CDR3 DNA reads TGCAGTGCCATCGGACTCACCGGGGAGCTGTTTTTT. Translated, it gives CSAIGLTGELFF.

This clonotype was detected many times. The chain links TRBV4-3 to TRBJ2-3, with TRBD2 matching 9 bases. This CDR3 spans 17 amino acids. Germline V CDR1 and CDR2: LGHNA, YSLEER. Trimming at V came to 0 bases and at J to 0 bases, leaving 4 bases not matched to a gene. The DNA for the CDR3 is TGCGCCAGCAGCCAAGATCTTGGGACTAGCAGCACAGATACGCAGTATTTT. Translating it yields CASSQDLGTSSTDTQYF.

A single count supports this clonotype. An end of the junction does not agree with germline; a read error may underlie this. The rearrangement links TRBV5-1 to TRBJ1-2, with D unclear. CDR3 length: 16 amino acids. Germline CDR1 is SGHRS and CDR2 is YFSETQ. The CDR3 reads CASSPKDDGINNGYTF. The CDR3 coding sequence is TGCGCCAGCAGCCCAAAGGATGACGGAATTAACAATGGCTACACCTTC.

The chain recombines TRBV6-1 with TRBJ2-1, with D perhaps being TRBD1 or TRBD2 (5 bases each). CDR3 length equals 14 residues. Germline assignment: CDR1 MNHNS and CDR2 SASEGT. V lost 6 bases, J lost 6 bases, and 15 bases lay in between. In DNA form, the CDR3 reads TGTGCCAGCAGGCCAGGGTATGGAGGCAATGAGCAGTTCTTC. Residues: CASRPGYGGNEQFF.

This clonotype was seen a handful of times. The rearrangement uses TRBV7-9 and TRBJ1-1; D is unresolved. The V gene's germline CDR1 is SEHNR and CDR2 FQNEAQ (reference sequence). This CDR3 spans 14 amino acids. Trimming left V 5 bases short and J 6 bases short, with 16 bases between. CDR3 loop: CASSPGWAGAEAFF. CDR3 DNA sequence: TGTGCCAGCAGCCCCGGATGGGCAGGCGCTGAAGCTTTCTTT.

Ten or more counts support this clonotype. This chain connects TRBV18 to TRBJ2-1; D is undetermined. V gave up 1 base and J gave up 0 bases, with 7 bases separating them. Germline V gene data show CDR1 as KGHSH and CDR2 as LQKENI. This CDR3 region has 15 residues. The CDR3 coding sequence is TGTGCCAGCTCACCACTACGGGTCTCCTACAATGAGCAGTTCTTC. Protein sequence: CASSPLRVSYNEQFF.

The V gene is TRBV12-3 or TRBV12-4, the J gene TRBJ2-3, with D unclear. The CDR3 consists of 15 residues. Trimming left V 2 bases short and J 2 bases short, with 11 bases between. CDR3: CASSLNLQFTDTQYF. DNA of the CDR3: TGTGCCAGCAGTTTAAATCTGCAGTTCACAGATACGCAGTATTTT.

This clonotype was observed a handful of times. The chain recombines TRBV28 with TRBJ1-2; D is possibly TRBD1 (5 bases). The CDR3 is 13 amino acids. Germline V gene sequence: CDR1 MDHEN, CDR2 SYDVKM. The germline V and J ends were trimmed by 1 base and 7 bases, with 10 bases remaining between them. This chain's CDR3 is CASSLFGAAGYTF. For the CDR3, the DNA is TGTGCCAGCAGTTTATTCGGGGCGGCTGGCTACACCTTC.

This clonotype was counted between two and nine times. This rearrangement joins TRBV7-2 to TRBJ2-3, with a tentative D call TRBD2 (7 bases). Trimming shortened V by 1 base and J by 2 bases, and 13 bases separated the two germline ends. This CDR3 has 16 residues. Per germline, CDR1 SGHTA and CDR2 FQGNSA. This CDR3 is CASSLGAGGPTDTQYF. The CDR3 nucleotides are TGTGCCAGCAGCTTAGGGGCCGGGGGGCCCACAGATACGCAGTATTTT.

This clonotype was seen many times. The rearrangement links TRBV7-2 to TRBJ2-3; perhaps TRBD1 as D (5 bases). V was clipped by 6 bases and J by 4 bases, with 17 bases between them. Germline CDR1 and CDR2: SGHTA and FQGNSA. The CDR3 has 15 amino acids. In DNA form, the CDR3 reads TGTGCCAGCAGACCACAAGGAGCAGGGCCAGATACGCAGTATTTT. Translation: CASRPQGAGPDTQYF.

The chain has TRBV3-1 and TRBJ2-5; D unclear. The CDR3 covers 15 residues. Germline V lookup: CDR1 LGHDT, CDR2 YNNKEL (reference sequence). V was shortened by 0 bases and J by 0 bases, with 8 bases between the two germline ends. The CDR3 protein is CASSQEWIYQETQYF. The DNA of the CDR3 is TGTGCCAGCAGCCAAGAATGGATCTACCAAGAGACCCAGTACTTC.

This chain links TRBV19 with TRBJ1-3; D remains unclear. Germline CDR1 is LNHDA and CDR2 is SQIVND (reference sequence). The CDR3 covers 16 residues. V lost 3 bases and J lost 0, with 12 bases in between. The CDR3 loop reads CASSIGGSVSGNTIYF. CDR3 DNA sequence: TGTGCCAGTAGTATCGGCGGCAGCGTCTCTGGAAACACCATATATTTT. The variable domain in full, with the rest retrieved from reference TRBV19 and TRBJ1-3, is DGGITQSPKYLFRKEGQNVTLSCEQNLNHDAMYWYRQDPGQGLRLIYYSQIVNDFQKGDIAEGYSVSREKKESFPLTVTSAQKNPTAFYLCASSIGGSVSGNTIYFGEGSWLTVV.

This clonotype was found many times. V gene TRBV30 combines with J gene TRBJ2-5, with D uncertain. The CDR3 is made up of 13 amino acids. Germline loops: CDR1 GTSNPN, CDR2 SVGIG (reference sequence). The ends were cut back, 8 bases at V and 5 bases at J, with 18 bases in the middle. As DNA, the CDR3 is TGTGCCAGTTCAGATCGGCTACTGGAGACCCAGTACTTC. The encoded protein is CASSDRLLETQYF.

This clonotype was recorded at least ten times. V usage is TRBV20-1 and J usage is TRBJ2-1; 9 nucleotides agree with TRBD1. Germline lookup yields CDR1 DFQATT and CDR2 SNEGSKA (reference sequence). The CDR3 runs 15 residues. V gave up 5 bases and J gave up 3 bases; unmatched junction bases: 8. DNA for the CDR3: TGCAGTGCTGACGAAACAGGGGGCTTCTACAATGAGCAGTTCTTC. Its translation: CSADETGGFYNEQFF.

There are a few counts of this clonotype. The chain recombines TRBV30 with TRBJ2-3; 10 bases line up with TRBD1. Germline V gene lookup returns CDR1 GTSNPN and CDR2 SVGIG (reference sequence). V was pared by 5 bases and J by 4 bases, with 3 bases of the junction left unmatched. The CDR3 is 13 amino acids. CDR3 protein: CAWGTGVPDTQYF. The DNA of the CDR3 is TGTGCCTGGGGGACAGGGGTCCCAGATACGCAGTATTTT.

This clonotype was found many times. This chain joins TRBV12-3 or TRBV12-4 and TRBJ2-5; a weak D match, TRBD1 (6 bases). CDR3 length: 13 residues. V shed 6 bases and J shed 2 bases, with 10 bases lying between them. The CDR3, as DNA: TGTGCCAGCAGGAGGGGGATTCAAGAGACCCAGTACTTC. Encoded protein: CASRRGIQETQYF.

This clonotype was counted many times. The V call is TRBV25-1, the J call TRBJ2-1, with D hard to call. V lost 9 bases, J lost 0 bases, and 6 bases lay in between. Germline loops: CDR1 MGHDK, CDR2 SYGVNS. The CDR3 contains 12 residues. For the CDR3, the DNA is TGTGCCAGAACCCCCTCCTACAATGAGCAGTTCTTC. Protein product: CARTPSYNEQFF.

This clonotype has a handful of counts. The chain is built from TRBV5-1 and TRBJ2-2, with TRBD2 matching over 9 bases. CDR3 size: 15 residues. J gave up 5 bases and V 3 bases, and 5 bases lay outside the gene matches. Germline V gives CDR1 SGHRS, CDR2 YFSETQ. DNA of the CDR3: TGCGCCAGCAGCTCCCGACTAGCGGAGACCGGGGAGCTGTTTTTT. Translating it yields CASSSRLAETGELFF. Complete variable domain (other parts from reference TRBV5-1 and TRBJ2-2): KAGVTQTPRYLIKTRGQQVTLSCSPISGHRSVSWYQQTPGQGLQFLFEYFSETQRNKGNFPGRFSGRQFSNSRSEMNVSTLELGDSALYLCASSSRLAETGELFFGEGSRLTVL.